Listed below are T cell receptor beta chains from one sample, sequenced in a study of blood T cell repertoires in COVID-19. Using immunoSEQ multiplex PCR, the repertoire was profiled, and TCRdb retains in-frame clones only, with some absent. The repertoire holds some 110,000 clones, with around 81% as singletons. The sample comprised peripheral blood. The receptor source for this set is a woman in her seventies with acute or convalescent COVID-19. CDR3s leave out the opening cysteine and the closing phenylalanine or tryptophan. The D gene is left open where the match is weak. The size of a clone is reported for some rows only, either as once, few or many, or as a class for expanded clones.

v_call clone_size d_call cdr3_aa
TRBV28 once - ASSFLLTNYDYT
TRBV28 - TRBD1 ASSPDRVLAQH
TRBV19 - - ASTALVSGNEQF
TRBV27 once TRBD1 ASSPTDRAGDTQY
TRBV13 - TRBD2 ASNLGGGGYNEQF
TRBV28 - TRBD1 ASRMRQGQGYT
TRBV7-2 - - ASSLAGGSGNTIY
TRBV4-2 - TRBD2 ASSQDGLAGLVDTQY
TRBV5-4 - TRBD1 ASTDPGQGRVGYT
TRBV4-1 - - ASSHSPTETYGYT
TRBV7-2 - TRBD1 ASSLTGTGAGYT
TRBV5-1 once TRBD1 ASRATTGDYGYT
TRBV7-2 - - ASRITSSTGELF
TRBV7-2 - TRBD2 ASSLVLAGGAGETQY
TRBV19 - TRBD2 ASSIGGGGVYQETQY
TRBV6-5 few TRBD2 ASSYEAGSKNIQY
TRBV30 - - AWNRGTYTEAF
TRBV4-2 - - ASSRGVARTVYTDTQY
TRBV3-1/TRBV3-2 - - ASSQDPGGNTDTQY
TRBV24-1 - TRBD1 ATSDRDRGRGQF
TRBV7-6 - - ASSRSVYGTKTEAF
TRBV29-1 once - SVYRDNYEQY
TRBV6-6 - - ASRPLMGAGGQPQH
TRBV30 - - AWSGPRDPQHMAQY
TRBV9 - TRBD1 ASSVGGTGAAGNTIY
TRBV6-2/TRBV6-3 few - ASSSEGAGEQF
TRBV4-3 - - ASSPVEGYDEQF
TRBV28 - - ASSRLLGAVNEKLF
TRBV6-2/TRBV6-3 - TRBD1 ASSYSDRVWYGYT
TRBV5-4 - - ASSLTVSYGYT
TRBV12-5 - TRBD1 ASGSRPGTGNYEQY
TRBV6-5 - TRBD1 ATRDRPNEKLF
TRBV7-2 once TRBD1 ASSFRQGAREKLF
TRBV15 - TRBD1 ATSRDRDRVGNEQF
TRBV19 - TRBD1 ASRRDRESYEQY
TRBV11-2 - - ASSLVWAWNEQF
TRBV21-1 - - ASKGGAAGELF
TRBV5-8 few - ASSLPGGRRYGYT
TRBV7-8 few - ASSLDRVKSAFQPQH
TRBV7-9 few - ASSPFMGRSTDTQY
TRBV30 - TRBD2 AWSDARSSSGGVYNEQF
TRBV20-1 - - SARRQEKLF
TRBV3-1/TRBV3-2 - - ASSQDVGVYGYT
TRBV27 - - ASSFNRVHGELF
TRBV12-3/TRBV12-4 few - ASSLSGVETQY
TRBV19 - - ASQRRNSNEKLF
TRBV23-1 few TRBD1 ASSRDRAGYT
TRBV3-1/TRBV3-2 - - ASSQLYEQY
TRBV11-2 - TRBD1 ASSLEAGGGNTEAF
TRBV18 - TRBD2 ASSLTSGRADGELF
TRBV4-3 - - ASSQDRAIRGEKLF
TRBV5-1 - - ASSLDSGAGNSPLH
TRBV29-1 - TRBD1 SVADDWTGVRTDTQY